Listed below are T cell receptor beta chains from one sample, sequenced in a study of shared clonotypes between healthy human individuals. Sequenced by immunoSEQ multiplex PCR; TCRdb stores in-frame clones only, minus some. The sample contains roughly 600,000 clones, 98% of which appear only once. The sample comprised naive CD8+ T cells sorted from blood. The receptors come from a man aged 25 to 45 in good health. Each CDR3 is given with its conserved first and last residue. Each record gives: J gene, CDR3 length, D gene, V gene, clone size, CDR3 protein, CDR3 DNA. A D gene is named only where the DNA matches it firmly. Expanded clones get a size class; other rows say once, few or many, or leave the size out.

>TRBJ2-1|15|.|TRBV7-6|.
CASSMGTNSYNEQFF
TGTGCCAGCAGCATGGGGACAAACTCCTACAATGAGCAGTTCTTC
>TRBJ2-7|14|.|TRBV11-3|.
CASSPILTPYEQYF
TGTGCCAGCAGCCCTATATTAACCCCTTACGAGCAGTACTTC
>TRBJ1-4|18|.|TRBV28|.
CASSLQTARTDYKGKLFF
TGTGCCAGCAGTTTACAAACCGCCCGGACGGATTATAAGGGAAAACTGTTTTTT
>TRBJ2-7|18|.|TRBV5-1|.
CASSLDRLKFSDSYEQYF
TGCGCCAGCAGCTTGGACCGACTGAAATTCTCAGACTCCTACGAGCAGTACTTC
>TRBJ2-7|17|TRBD2|TRBV9|.
CASSSTGSSGSWNEQYF
TGTGCCAGCAGCTCCACTGGGTCTAGCGGGAGTTGGAACGAGCAGTACTTC
>TRBJ2-6|15|.|TRBV6-1|.
CASSAGLSGANVLTF
TGTGCCAGCAGTGCGGGACTCTCTGGGGCCAACGTCCTGACTTTC
>TRBJ2-7|14|TRBD1|TRBV27|.
CASSLLGQADEQYF
TGTGCCAGCAGTCTATTAGGACAGGCCGACGAGCAGTACTTC
>TRBJ2-1|13|TRBD2|TRBV28|.
CASSLGLANEQFF
TGTGCCAGCAGTTTAGGACTAGCGAATGAGCAGTTCTTC
>TRBJ2-7|14|.|TRBV7-2|.
CASSPQRADYEQYF
TGTGCCAGCAGCCCTCAGAGGGCGGACTACGAGCAGTACTTC
>TRBJ2-3|18|TRBD2|TRBV19|.
CASSINRGPAGDADTQYF
TGTGCCAGTAGTATTAATCGAGGTCCAGCGGGAGATGCAGATACGCAGTATTTT
>TRBJ2-1|15|TRBD2|TRBV7-9|.
CASSLSASGRLEQFF
TGTGCCAGCAGCTTGAGTGCTAGCGGGAGACTGGAGCAGTTCTTC
>TRBJ2-1|15|TRBD2|TRBV7-3|.
CASSLMAGEGNEQFF
TGTGCCAGCAGCTTAATGGCGGGAGAGGGCAATGAGCAGTTCTTC
>TRBJ1-1|15|TRBD1|TRBV11-2|.
CASSMTGGWDTEAFF
TGTGCCAGCAGCATGACAGGGGGCTGGGACACTGAAGCTTTCTTT
>TRBJ2-5|13|.|TRBV6-6|.
CASGPGFQETQYF
TGTGCCAGCGGCCCAGGTTTCCAAGAGACCCAGTACTTC
>TRBJ2-1|16|.|TRBV11-1|.
CALSSGAGNTNNEQFF
TGTGCCTTATCGTCCGGTGCAGGCAATACAAACAATGAGCAGTTCTTC
>TRBJ1-5|15|.|TRBV5-1|.
CASSLGGDSNQPQHF
TGCGCCAGCAGCTTAGGAGGGGATAGCAATCAGCCCCAGCATTTT
>TRBJ2-1|15|.|TRBV27|.
CASSYLTTSYNEQFF
TGTGCCAGCAGCTACCTCACGACCAGTTACAATGAGCAGTTCTTC
>TRBJ2-1|11|.|TRBV7-9|.
CASSSQNEQFF
TGTGCCAGCAGTTCACAAAATGAGCAGTTCTTC
>TRBJ1-5|18|.|TRBV7-9|.
CASSLGSGFPYSNQPQHF
TGTGCCAGCAGCTTAGGGTCCGGATTTCCTTATAGCAATCAGCCCCAGCATTTT
>TRBJ1-2|13|.|TRBV25-1|.
CASSIQGIGGYTF
TGTGCCAGCAGCATACAGGGAATTGGTGGCTACACCTTC
>TRBJ2-3|14|.|TRBV11-3|.
CASSSRLSTDTQYF
TGTGCCAGCAGCTCGAGACTGAGCACAGATACGCAGTATTTT
>TRBJ2-1|14|.|TRBV27|.
CATSGQMNLNEQFF
TGTGCCACGTCGGGACAAATGAATCTCAATGAGCAGTTCTTC
>TRBJ2-1|14|TRBD2|TRBV7-9|.
CASSGTSVYNEQFF
TGTGCCAGCAGCGGGACTAGCGTGTACAATGAGCAGTTCTTC
>TRBJ1-2|16|.|TRBV15|.
CATSSQFRDANYGYTF
TGTGCCACCAGCAGCCAGTTTAGGGACGCTAACTATGGCTACACCTTC
>TRBJ2-1|13|TRBD1|TRBV29-1|.
CSSDRANYNEQFF
TGCAGCTCGGACAGGGCTAACTACAATGAGCAGTTCTTC
>TRBJ2-7|13|TRBD1|TRBV6-5|.
CASSLGQGYEQYF
TGTGCCAGCAGTTTGGGACAGGGCTACGAGCAGTACTTC
>TRBJ2-5|17|TRBD2|TRBV7-2|.
CASSSRLAGDARETQYF
TGTGCCAGCAGCTCCCGGTTAGCGGGAGACGCGAGAGAGACCCAGTACTTC
>TRBJ1-2|12|.|TRBV6-6|.
CASSSGTSGYTF
TGTGCCAGCAGTTCCGGGACCAGTGGCTACACCTTC
>TRBJ2-7|14|.|TRBV5-5|.
CASTPLSAWDEQYF
TGTGCCAGCACGCCCCTATCTGCGTGGGACGAGCAGTACTTC
>TRBJ2-1|15|.|TRBV7-3|.
CASSLMAGSYNEQFF
TGTGCCAGCAGCTTAATGGCGGGAAGCTACAATGAGCAGTTCTTC
>TRBJ1-1|15|.|TRBV6-1|.
CASSDLPGPPNRAFF
TGTGCCAGCAGTGATCTCCCGGGGCCGCCGAACCGAGCTTTCTTT
>TRBJ1-1|13|.|TRBV7-9|.
CASSGSRSTEAFF
TGTGCCAGCAGCGGATCAAGAAGCACTGAAGCTTTCTTT
>TRBJ2-1|15|TRBD2|TRBV7-8|.
CASSPQLAVYNEQFF
TGTGCCAGCAGCCCCCAACTAGCGGTATACAATGAGCAGTTCTTC
>TRBJ2-1|16|.|TRBV7-9|.
CASSLAGTPSHHEQFF
TGTGCCAGCAGCTTAGCGGGGACTCCATCACATCATGAGCAGTTCTTC
>TRBJ2-2|16|TRBD2|TRBV7-9|.
CASSLQREGRFGELFF
TGTGCCAGCAGCCTCCAGCGGGAGGGCCGGTTCGGGGAGCTGTTTTTT
>TRBJ1-3|14|.|TRBV5-1|.
CASSRTASGNTIYF
TGCGCCAGCAGCCGGACAGCCTCTGGAAACACCATATATTTT
>TRBJ2-2|15|.|TRBV30|.
CAWSVRRSRAGELFF
TGTGCCTGGAGTGTACGGAGAAGTAGGGCCGGGGAGCTGTTTTTT
>TRBJ2-7|15|.|TRBV7-6|.
CASSLENGRGYEQYF
TGTGCCAGCAGCTTAGAGAACGGGAGAGGCTACGAGCAGTACTTC
>TRBJ1-2|12|.|TRBV9|.
CASSSRFYGYTF
TGTGCCAGCAGCTCTCGATTCTATGGCTACACCTTC
>TRBJ2-2|13|.|TRBV27|.
CASSLSRTGELFF
TGTGCCAGCAGTTTATCACGGACCGGGGAGCTGTTTTTT
>TRBJ2-7|16|.|TRBV6-1|.
CASSEGGLVSSYEQYF
TGTGCCAGCAGTGAAGGGGGGCTAGTCAGCTCCTACGAGCAGTACTTC
>TRBJ2-1|15|.|TRBV9|.
CASSESGTYYNEQFF
TGTGCCAGCAGCGAATCCGGGACTTATTACAATGAGCAGTTCTTC
>TRBJ2-1|16|TRBD2|TRBV9|.
CASSVEPGLPYNEQFF
TGTGCCAGCAGCGTAGAACCGGGACTACCCTACAATGAGCAGTTCTTC
>TRBJ2-7|13|.|TRBV7-2|.
CASSFGPSYEQYF
TGTGCCAGCAGCTTCGGTCCCTCCTACGAGCAGTACTTC
>TRBJ2-5|14|TRBD2|TRBV11-2|.
CASRTAGARETQYF
TGTGCCAGCAGAACAGCGGGAGCCAGGGAGACCCAGTACTTC
>TRBJ2-1|16|TRBD2|TRBV15|.
CATSAALAGEHNEQFF
TGTGCCACCAGCGCAGCCCTAGCGGGAGAGCACAATGAGCAGTTCTTC
>TRBJ1-1|12|.|TRBV27|.
CATLGGGTEAFF
TGTGCCACTCTGGGGGGAGGCACTGAAGCTTTCTTT
>TRBJ2-7|14|TRBD2|TRBV5-4|few
CASSSGLAGVEQYF
TGTGCCAGCAGCTCCGGACTAGCGGGAGTCGAGCAGTACTTC
>TRBJ2-7|14|.|TRBV7-9|.
CASSLDSRAYEQYF
TGTGCCAGCAGCTTGGATTCCAGGGCGTACGAGCAGTACTTC
>TRBJ2-1|17|TRBD2|TRBV5-4|.
CASSGGVASGPYNEQFF
TGTGCCAGCAGCGGGGGGGTGGCTAGCGGCCCCTACAATGAGCAGTTCTTC
>TRBJ2-7|13|.|TRBV2|once
CASSDRWSYEQYF
TGTGCCAGCAGTGACAGGTGGTCCTACGAGCAGTACTTC
>TRBJ2-3|14|.|TRBV10-3|once
CAIGPLAGTDTQYF
TGTGCCATCGGCCCTTTAGCGGGCACAGATACGCAGTATTTT
>TRBJ2-1|13|.|TRBV29-1|.
CSATGTRGDEQFF
TGCAGCGCAACCGGGACCCGGGGTGATGAGCAGTTCTTC
>TRBJ2-7|16|.|TRBV21-1|.
CASSTPPRDPSYEQYF
TGTGCCAGCAGCACACCTCCGCGGGACCCCTCCTACGAGCAGTACTTC
>TRBJ2-1|14|.|TRBV27|.
CASTLSRDIGEQFF
TGTGCCAGCACCTTGTCCCGGGACATAGGTGAGCAGTTCTTC
>TRBJ2-1|13|.|TRBV4-1|.
CASSQEPVDEQFF
TGCGCCAGCAGCCAAGAGCCAGTAGATGAGCAGTTCTTC
>TRBJ2-1|17|TRBD2|TRBV7-9|.
CASSGPSGSRGLNEQFF
TGTGCCAGCAGCGGTCCTAGCGGGAGCCGGGGTTTGAATGAGCAGTTCTTC
>TRBJ2-1|14|.|TRBV7-9|.
CASSPGSTSFEQFF
TGTGCCAGCAGCCCAGGCTCGACTAGTTTCGAACAGTTCTTC
>TRBJ2-2|19|TRBD1|TRBV7-2|once
CASSYGDRDRLDFTGELFF
TGTGCCAGCAGCTATGGGGACCGGGACAGGTTAGACTTCACCGGGGAGCTGTTTTTT
>TRBJ2-7|15|TRBD2|TRBV27|.
CASSFLWGSGYEQYF
TGTGCCAGCAGTTTTTTGTGGGGTAGCGGGTACGAGCAGTACTTC